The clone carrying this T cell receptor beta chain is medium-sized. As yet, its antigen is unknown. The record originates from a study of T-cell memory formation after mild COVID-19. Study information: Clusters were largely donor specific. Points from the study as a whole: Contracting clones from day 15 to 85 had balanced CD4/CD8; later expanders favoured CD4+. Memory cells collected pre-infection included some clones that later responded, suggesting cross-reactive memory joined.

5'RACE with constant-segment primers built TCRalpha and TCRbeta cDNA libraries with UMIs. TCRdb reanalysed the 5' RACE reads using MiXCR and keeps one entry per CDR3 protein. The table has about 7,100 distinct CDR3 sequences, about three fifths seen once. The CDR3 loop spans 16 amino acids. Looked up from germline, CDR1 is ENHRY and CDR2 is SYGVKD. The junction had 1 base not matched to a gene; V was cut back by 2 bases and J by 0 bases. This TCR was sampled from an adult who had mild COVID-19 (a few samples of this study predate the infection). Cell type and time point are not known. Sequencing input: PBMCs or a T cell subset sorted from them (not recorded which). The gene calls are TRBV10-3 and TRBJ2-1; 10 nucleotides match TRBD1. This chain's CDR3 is CAISEGTGDSYNEQFF. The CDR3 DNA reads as TGTGCCATCAGTGAGGGGACAGGGGACTCCTACAATGAGCAGTTCTTC.